The entry that follows covers one T cell receptor beta chain sequence. The antigen this receptor binds is unknown. No qualities accompany the bases; no much larger clone lies one base away. Peripheral blood CD8+ and CD4+ T cells from healthy donors, Susac syndrome patients and multiple sclerosis patients were profiled using high-throughput TCR beta sequencing. The multiple sclerosis controls were treatment-naive patients whose relapsing-remitting disease, either stable or active, fulfilled the revised McDonald criteria. Bulk CD8+ and CD4+ T cells were purified by magnetic negative isolation, while CD8+ TEMRA cells were enriched using FACS. Blood was collected in EDTA tubes and processed within 24 hours, with PBMCs isolated through density gradient centrifugation. PBMCs destined for TCR sequencing were cryopreserved in liquid nitrogen and later thawed in a 37 °C water bath. Purity of sorted or isolated CD4+, CD8+ and CD8+ TEMRA cells was at least 90%.

This record belongs to a study of CD8 T cells in Susac syndrome (dated by TCRdb to 2018 to 2020). About the full investigation: The study used repertoire sequencing to test whether antigen drove CD8+ T cell activation and differentiation in Susac syndrome. The full study reports these points: The number of individuals in the TCR sequencing and HLA analysis was recognized as being relatively small.

CDR1 and CDR2 (LNHDA, SQIVND) derive from the germline V gene (reference sequence). The CDR3 spans 15 residues, from the cysteine through the phenylalanine. Of the read, only the CDR3 DNA is kept; its 45 bases are in frame from base 1. The trim is 3 bases for V and 2 bases for J, with a gap of 11 bases between the germline ends. RNA was extracted with the RNeasy kit and roughly 0.45 to 1 ug was reverse transcribed using random hexamers. The immunoSEQ multiplex PCR assay, which covers 54 Vbeta and 13 Jbeta segments, was used to amplify TCR beta CDR3 regions. PCR amplification bias was corrected by using a synthetic template baseline for primer optimization and computational correction. On the study's bioinformatics: Reads were assigned to V, D and J genes according to IMGT and analyzed in immunoSEQ Analyzer, with only productive sequences retained. Clonality was computed as one minus Shannon entropy normalized by log2 of the number of productive unique sequences. Public and private clones were assessed among the 100 most prevalent clones of each patient and control. Clones were defined as Susac-specific when absent from the healthy and MS cohorts, from approximately 970 published viral clones and from other ImmuneACCESS disease sequences. Clones were called with MiXCR by TCRdb after fastp trimmed the public reads at Q25, and only in-frame beta chains were retained. Identical CDR3 proteins give one entry, which carries the most common genes and DNA. TCRdb's processing, not the authors', yielded these V and J calls. The sample table records 300,000 or so distinct CDR3 sequences; under 95% of these occur just once. The top ten clones comprise over 0.05% of the sample.

Sequencing was done on a sample of CD4+ T cells from PBMCs. The TCR was taken from a human donor with multiple sclerosis. The sequence is built from TRBV19 and TRBJ1-5, with a tentative D gene TRBD1 over 5 matching bases. The CDR3 loop reads CASSIQGSGNQPQHF. The sequenced DNA: TGTGCCAGTAGTATCCAGGGAAGCGGCAATCAGCCCCAGCATTTT.